A single sample is the source of the 25 T cell receptor beta chains below, sequenced in a study of blood T cell repertoires in COVID-19. The repertoire was sequenced with immunoSEQ multiplex PCR; TCRdb's copy has only in-frame clones and lacks some. The sample consists of about 300,000 clones, about 91% of them appearing once. Material for sequencing was peripheral blood. These receptors were collected from a woman aged 25-40 years who had recovered from COVID-19.

This sequence joins TRBV7-9 and TRBJ1-5; D perhaps matches TRBD1 (5 bases). CDR1 and CDR2 (germline): SEHNR, FQNEAQ (reference sequence). V was cut by 5 bases and J by 0 bases, with 11 bases left in between. The CDR3 has 15 residues. CDR3 sequence: CASSTDRLSNQPQHF. The CDR3 nucleotides read TGTGCCAGCAGCACAGACAGACTTAGCAATCAGCCCCAGCATTTT.

This chain uses TRBV7-8 with TRBJ1-2; possible D gene TRBD1, 5 bases. The germline V gene encodes CDR1 SGHVS and CDR2 FQNEAQ. V was pared by 1 base and J by 3 bases, with 12 bases between. This CDR3 has 15 amino acids. CDR3 region: CASSLETANYYGYTF. The CDR3, as DNA: TGTGCCAGCAGCTTAGAGACAGCGAATTACTATGGCTACACCTTC.

This chain connects TRBV5-1 to TRBJ2-3; TRBD2 aligns across 8 bases. Germline V lookup: CDR1 SGHRS, CDR2 YFSETQ. This CDR3 contains 15 residues. V dropped 0 bases and J dropped 5; count of bases not matched to a gene: 5. CDR3 coding DNA: TGCGCCAGCAGCTTGGAGCTTAGCGGGGTAGATACGCAGTATTTT. Translated: CASSLELSGVDTQYF.

The chain combines TRBV25-1 with TRBJ2-3, with D unresolved. CDR1 is MGHDK and CDR2 is SYGVNS in the germline V gene. The V gene lost 0 bases and the J gene lost 1 base, with 14 bases spanning the gap. CDR3 length: 17 amino acids. CDR3 nucleotides: TGTGCCAGCAGTGAATACGAGCTTGAGGCGGGCACAGATACGCAGTATTTT. This sequence encodes CASSEYELEAGTDTQYF. Looking up the rest from reference TRBV25-1 and TRBJ2-3 gives the full variable domain: EADIYQTPRYLVIGTGKKITLECSQTMGHDKMYWYQQDPGMELHLIHYSYGVNSTEKGDLSSESTVSRIRTEHFPLTLESARPSHTSQYLCASSEYELEAGTDTQYFGPGTRLTVL.

This chain connects TRBV18 to TRBJ2-7, with 10 bases aligning to TRBD2. Germline CDR1 KGHSH, CDR2 LQKENI. The CDR3 is made up of 15 amino acids. Trimming cost V 1 base and J 6 bases; bases outside gene matches: 6. CDR3 bases: TGTGCCAGCTCACCACTAGCGGGGGGCGTCAGCGAGCAGTACTTC. Translated, it gives CASSPLAGGVSEQYF.

V is TRBV11-2 and J is TRBJ2-7; no reliable D call. Germline V lookup: CDR1 SGHAT, CDR2 FQNNGV. V was cut by 6 bases and J by 1 base, with 16 bases left in between. The length of the CDR3 is 15 residues. CDR3 in DNA: TGTGCCAGCAGTCCTCGATCGCAACAGTCCTACGAGCAGTACTTC. Translation gives CASSPRSQQSYEQYF.

The gene calls are TRBV7-3 and TRBJ2-5; D gene unclear. The germline CDR1 and CDR2 sequences are SGHTA and FQGTGA. The length of the CDR3 is 15 residues. V lost 5 bases, J lost 4 bases, and 17 bases lay in between. CDR3 sequence (DNA): TGTGCCAGCAGCCCTGATCTATCTCGGGTAGAGACCCAGTACTTC. Its protein is CASSPDLSRVETQYF. Full variable domain (outside the CDR3, taken from reference TRBV7-3 and TRBJ2-5): GAGVSQTPSNKVTEKGKYVELRCDPISGHTALYWYRQSLGQGPEFLIYFQGTGAADDSGLPNDRFFAVRPEGSVSTLKIQRTERGDSAVYLCASSPDLSRVETQYFGPGTRLLVL.

A single count supports this clone. The chain is built from TRBV7-3 and TRBJ2-1, with a weak D call TRBD2 (6 bases). Trimming took off 2 bases at V and 3 bases at J, with 14 bases between the two ends. CDR3 length: 16 residues. The germline gives CDR1 SGHTA, CDR2 FQGTGA. The CDR3 region is CASSLWPGGDYNEQFF. The CDR3 bases are TGTGCCAGCAGCTTATGGCCCGGGGGTGACTACAATGAGCAGTTCTTC.

This chain connects TRBV2 to TRBJ1-1, with 9 bases matching TRBD1. V was pared by 3 bases and J by 4 bases, with 3 bases of the junction left unmatched. The germline gives CDR1 SNHLY, CDR2 FYNNEI. The CDR3 contains 14 residues. Here the CDR3 DNA reads TGTGCCAGCAGTGACGAGACAGGGGGCACTGAAGCTTTCTTT. This translates into CASSDETGGTEAFF.

This chain joins TRBV7-2 and TRBJ2-3; 9 bases align to TRBD2. Germline CDR1 SGHTA, CDR2 FQGNSA. J was trimmed by 0 bases and V by 1 base; bases with no gene match: 8. This CDR3 is built from 18 residues. The CDR3 DNA reads TGTGCCAGCAGCTTAGTTTTCTGGCGGGGGGGTAGCACAGATACGCAGTATTTT. Encoded protein: CASSLVFWRGGSTDTQYF. Complete variable domain (other parts from reference TRBV7-2 and TRBJ2-3): GAGVSQSPSNKVTEKGKDVELRCDPISGHTALYWYRQSLGQGLEFLIYFQGNSAPDKSGLPSDRFSAERTGGSVSTLTIQRTQQEDSAVYLCASSLVFWRGGSTDTQYFGPGTRLTVL.

V usage is TRBV4-2 and J usage is TRBJ1-3; D possibly corresponds to TRBD1 (6 bases). The V gene lost 0 bases and the J gene lost 4 bases, with 10 bases spanning the gap. The CDR3 contains 15 residues. Germline V CDR1 and CDR2: LGHNA, YNFKEQ. The CDR3 nucleotides read TGTGCCAGCAGCCAAGAGCACAGGGCGGGAAACACCATATATTTT. It yields the protein CASSQEHRAGNTIYF.

The V gene is TRBV5-5, the J gene TRBJ2-7; TRBD1 matches 11 bases. The V segment lost 4 bases and the J segment 3 bases; nucleotides outside the gene matches: 6. Per the germline V gene, CDR1 is SGHKS and CDR2 is YYEKEE (reference sequence). The CDR3 spans 15 residues. The CDR3 DNA is TGTGCCAGCAGCAGGACAGGGGGCTCGCTCTACGAGCAGTACTTC. Translating it yields CASSRTGGSLYEQYF.

This sequence joins TRBV4-3 and TRBJ2-1, with TRBD1 matching 9 bases. V dropped 4 bases and J dropped 5; count of bases not matched to a gene: 12. Germline V gene sequence: CDR1 LGHNA, CDR2 YSLEER. The CDR3 extends over 17 amino acids. CDR3 in DNA: TGCGCCAGCAGCCGCATCGTGGACAGGGGAACAGACAATGAGCAGTTCTTC. Protein sequence: CASSRIVDRGTDNEQFF.

The chain joins TRBV27 to TRBJ2-1; the match to TRBD2 covers 15 bases. Germline assignment: CDR1 MNHEY and CDR2 SMNVEV (reference sequence). J lost 7 bases, V lost 7 bases, and 5 bases had no gene match. The CDR3 has 15 residues. In DNA, the CDR3 is TGTGCCAGCACAGGACTAGCGGGGGGGCAAAATGAGCAGTTCTTC. Translation gives CASTGLAGGQNEQFF.

The V gene is TRBV12-3 or TRBV12-4, the J gene TRBJ2-5; no firm D call. CDR3 length: 12 residues. V was pared by 5 bases and J by 4 bases, with 8 bases between. CDR3 nucleotide sequence: TGTGCCAGCAGTAGATCGGGAGAGACCCAGTACTTC. As protein: CASSRSGETQYF.

V and J are TRBV28 and TRBJ1-5; 7 bases match TRBD1. CDR3 length equals 14 residues. In germline, CDR1 is MDHEN, CDR2 SYDVKM. With V trimmed by 5 bases and J by 7 bases, 8 bases remained unmatched. The CDR3 DNA reads as TGTGCCAGCAGTGCCAATACAGGGGAACAGCCCCAGCATTTT. This encodes CASSANTGEQPQHF.

This clone has only one observation. This chain connects TRBV30 to TRBJ2-3, with unresolved D. Germline V gene sequence: CDR1 GTSNPN, CDR2 SVGIG (reference sequence). This CDR3 comprises 14 residues. Here the CDR3 DNA reads TGTGCTGCACTACTGGAGCCTGGCACAGATACGCAGTATTTT. It specifies CAALLEPGTDTQYF.

V gene TRBV5-4 combines with J gene TRBJ1-6, with a possible D match to TRBD1 (6 bases). Trimming cost V 4 bases and J 8 bases, with 10 bases left between them. Germline V gives CDR1 SGHNT, CDR2 YYREEE (reference sequence). CDR3 length: 13 amino acids. The CDR3 DNA reads TGTGCCAGCAGCGGGGAGGGGGATTCACCCCTCCACTTT. This encodes CASSGEGDSPLHF.

The chain recombines TRBV24-1 with TRBJ2-2; 8 bases align to TRBD1. This CDR3 region has 16 residues. Germline trimming cut 4 bases from V and 6 bases from J; bases unmatched to any gene: 9. Germline loops: CDR1 KGHDR, CDR2 SFDVKD. The CDR3 nucleotides read TGTGCCACCAGTGACCCAGACAGGGGAGAGGCCGGGGAGCTGTTTTTT. This sequence encodes CATSDPDRGEAGELFF.

This chain uses TRBV5-5 with TRBJ2-5; 7 bases line up with TRBD1. Germline V lookup: CDR1 SGHKS, CDR2 YYEKEE (reference sequence). The CDR3 is 14 residues long. V lost 3 bases to trimming and J lost 7 bases; unmatched junction nucleotides: 9. In nucleotides, the CDR3 is TGTGCCAGCAGCTCACCACAGGGGCTTGCGACCCAGTACTTC. It is translated as CASSSPQGLATQYF.

The chain has TRBV4-1 and TRBJ2-1; 12 bases line up with TRBD2. The V and J ends lost 7 bases and 2 bases, in that order; junction bases with no gene match: 0. Germline V gene sequence: CDR1 MGHRA, CDR2 YSYEKL. The CDR3 loop spans 14 amino acids. In DNA form, the CDR3 reads TGCGCCAGCACTAGCGGGGGGGCCTACAATGAGCAGTTCTTC. Protein: CASTSGGAYNEQFF.

This clone was observed once. The CDR3 nucleotides are TGTGCCAGCAGCTCAACAGGGGTCGGAGGAGAGACCCAGTACTTC. Residues: CASSSTGVGGETQYF. The J gene is TRBJ2-5, the V gene TRBV7-2; TRBD1 aligns across 7 bases. The CDR3 spans 15 residues. The germline V gene has CDR1 SGHTA and CDR2 FQGNSA. The V segment lost 4 bases and the J segment 4 bases; nucleotides outside the gene matches: 9.

V gene TRBV5-4 combines with J gene TRBJ1-1; D uncertain. The CDR3 totals 15 residues. CDR1 is SGHNT, CDR2 YYREEE, per germline (reference sequence). V was trimmed by 0 bases and J by 2 bases, leaving 11 bases between them. The chain's CDR3 is CASSLGGHANTEAFF. The CDR3 DNA is TGTGCCAGCAGCTTGGGCGGGCACGCAAACACTGAAGCTTTCTTT. The whole variable domain, remainder taken from reference TRBV5-4 and TRBJ1-1, is ETGVTQSPTHLIKTRGQQVTLRCSSQSGHNTVSWYQQALGQGPQFIFQYYREEENGRGNFPPRFSGLQFPNYSSELNVNALELDDSALYLCASSLGGHANTEAFFGQGTRLTVV.

The chain uses TRBV29-1 and TRBJ2-2, with D tentatively TRBD2 (6 bases). The ends were cut back, 4 bases at V and 6 bases at J, with 15 bases in the middle. Germline values: CDR1 SQVTM, CDR2 ANQGSEA. The CDR3 has 14 residues. For the CDR3, the DNA is TGCAGCGTTGGGGAGGTGAGAGGACCCGGGGAGCTGTTTTTT. Residues: CSVGEVRGPGELFF.

The rearrangement joins TRBV6-6 to TRBJ1-3; 7 bases agree with TRBD1. The V and J ends lost 6 bases and 2 bases, in that order; junction bases with no gene match: 4. The CDR3 is 14 residues long. Germline V gene sequence: CDR1 MNHNY, CDR2 SVGAGI (reference sequence). The chain's CDR3 is CASRYTGAGNTIYF. The DNA for the CDR3 is TGTGCCAGCAGATACACAGGGGCTGGAAACACCATATATTTT.